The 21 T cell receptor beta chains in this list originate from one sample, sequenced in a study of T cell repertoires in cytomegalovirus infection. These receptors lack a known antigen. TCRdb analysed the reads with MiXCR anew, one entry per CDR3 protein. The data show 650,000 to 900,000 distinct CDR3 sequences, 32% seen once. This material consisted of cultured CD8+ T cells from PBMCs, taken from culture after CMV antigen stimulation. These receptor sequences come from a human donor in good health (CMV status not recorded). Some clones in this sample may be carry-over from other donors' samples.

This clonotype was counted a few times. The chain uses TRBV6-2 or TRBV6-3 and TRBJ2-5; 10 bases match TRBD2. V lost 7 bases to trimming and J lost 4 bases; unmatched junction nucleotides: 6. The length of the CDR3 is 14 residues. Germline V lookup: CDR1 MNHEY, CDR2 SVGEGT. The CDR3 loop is CASTQGLALETQYF. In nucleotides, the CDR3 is TGTGCCAGCACCCAGGGACTAGCGTTAGAGACCCAGTACTTC.

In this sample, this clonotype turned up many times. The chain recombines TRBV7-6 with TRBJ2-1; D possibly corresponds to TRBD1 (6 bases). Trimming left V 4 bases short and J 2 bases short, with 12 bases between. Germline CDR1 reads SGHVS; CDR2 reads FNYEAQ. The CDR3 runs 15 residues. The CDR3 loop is CASSSPPGAYNEQFF. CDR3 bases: TGTGCCAGCAGCTCACCCCCAGGGGCCTACAATGAGCAGTTCTTC.

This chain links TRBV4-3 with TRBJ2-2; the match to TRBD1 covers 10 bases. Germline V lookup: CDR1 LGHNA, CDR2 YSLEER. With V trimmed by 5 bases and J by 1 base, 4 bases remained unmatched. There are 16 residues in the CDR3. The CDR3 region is CASSRQGAGNTGELFF. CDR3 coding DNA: TGCGCCAGCAGCAGACAGGGGGCTGGGAACACCGGGGAGCTGTTTTTT.

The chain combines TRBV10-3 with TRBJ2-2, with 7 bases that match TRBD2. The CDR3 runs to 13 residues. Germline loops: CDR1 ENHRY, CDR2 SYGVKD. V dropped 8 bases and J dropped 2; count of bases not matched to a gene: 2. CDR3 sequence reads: CAIGGDNTGELFF. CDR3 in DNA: TGTGCCATCGGGGGGGATAACACCGGGGAGCTGTTTTTT.

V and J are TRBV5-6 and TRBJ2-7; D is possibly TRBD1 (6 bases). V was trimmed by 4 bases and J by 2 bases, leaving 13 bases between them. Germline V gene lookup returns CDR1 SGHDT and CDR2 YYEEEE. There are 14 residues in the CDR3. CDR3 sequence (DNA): TGTGCCAGCAGCCCAGACACAGGGACCTACGAGCAGTACGTC. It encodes CASSPDTGTYEQYV.

CDR3 sequence (DNA): TGTGCCAGCAGTTTCAACAGGGACACAGTGACCTACGAGCAGTACGTC. Translating gives CASSFNRDTVTYEQYV. The rearrangement links TRBV6-2 or TRBV6-3 to TRBJ2-7; a weak D match, TRBD1 (6 bases). CDR3 length equals 16 residues. Trimming removed 4 bases from V and 2 bases from J, with 18 bases in between. Germline CDR1 is MNHEY and CDR2 is SVGEGT.

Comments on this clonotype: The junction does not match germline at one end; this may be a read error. The CDR3 is CVSSYLDSPSYEQYF. The CDR3, as DNA: TGTGTCAGCAGCTACCTAGACAGCCCCTCCTACGAGCAGTACTTC. This chain connects TRBV7-6 to TRBJ2-7; possible D gene TRBD1, 5 bases. CDR1 and CDR2 from the germline V gene are SGHVS and FNYEAQ. The CDR3 loop spans 15 amino acids. The whole variable domain, filled in from reference TRBV7-6 and TRBJ2-7, reads GAGVSQSPRYKVTKRGQDVALRCDPISGHVSLYWYRQALGQGPEFLTYFNYEAQQDKSGLPNDRFSAERPEGSISTLTIQRTEQRDSAMYRCVSSYLDSPSYEQYFGPGTRLTVT.

Written as DNA, the CDR3 is TGTGCTAGTGGATCTAACCAGGGGTGGGGACTCGAGCAGTACTTC. It yields the protein CASGSNQGWGLEQYF. The chain combines TRBV12-5 with TRBJ2-7; D is tentatively TRBD1 or TRBD2 (6 bases each). The CDR3 length is 15 residues. Germline CDR1 reads LGHNT; CDR2 reads FRNRAP. Between the trimmed V and J ends, which lost 6 bases and 6 bases, there was a span of 21 bases.

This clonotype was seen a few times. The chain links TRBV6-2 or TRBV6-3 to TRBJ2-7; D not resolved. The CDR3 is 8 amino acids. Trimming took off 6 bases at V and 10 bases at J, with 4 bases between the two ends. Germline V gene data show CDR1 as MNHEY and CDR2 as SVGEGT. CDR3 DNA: TGTGCCAGCAGAGACCAGTACGTC. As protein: CASRDQYV.

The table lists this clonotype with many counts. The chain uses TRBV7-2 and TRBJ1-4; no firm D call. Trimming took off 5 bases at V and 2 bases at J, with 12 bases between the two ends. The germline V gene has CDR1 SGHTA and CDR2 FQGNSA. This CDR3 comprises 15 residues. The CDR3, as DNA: TGTGCCAGCAGCCCCGATGGGATGACTAATGAAAAACTGTTTTTT. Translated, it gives CASSPDGMTNEKLFF.

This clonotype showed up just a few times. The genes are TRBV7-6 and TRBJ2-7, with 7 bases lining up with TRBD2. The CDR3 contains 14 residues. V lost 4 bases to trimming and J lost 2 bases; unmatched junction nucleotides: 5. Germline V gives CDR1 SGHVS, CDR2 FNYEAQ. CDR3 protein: CASSSKRGPYEQYF. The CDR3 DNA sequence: TGTGCCAGCAGCTCCAAGCGGGGCCCCTACGAGCAGTACTTC.

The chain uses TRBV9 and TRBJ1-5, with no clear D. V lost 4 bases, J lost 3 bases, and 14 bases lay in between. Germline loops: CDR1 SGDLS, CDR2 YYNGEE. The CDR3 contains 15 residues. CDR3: CASSLWGNLNQPQHF. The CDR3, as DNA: TGTGCCAGCAGCCTATGGGGTAATCTCAATCAGCCCCAGCATTTT. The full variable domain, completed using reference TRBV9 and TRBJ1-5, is DSGVTQTPKHLITATGQRVTLRCSPRSGDLSVYWYQQSLDQGLQFLIQYYNGEERAKGNILERFSAQQFPDLHSELNLSSLELGDSALYFCASSLWGNLNQPQHFGDGTRLSIL.

In nucleotides, the CDR3 is TGTGCCAGCAGTTTTACTTGGGCAGAAATGAACACTGAAGCTTTCTTT. Amino acids: CASSFTWAEMNTEAFF. The chain has TRBV6-5 and TRBJ1-1; no clear D. V was clipped by 4 bases and J by 0 bases, with 15 bases between them. Germline CDR1 is MNHEY and CDR2 is SVGAGI. This CDR3 is built from 16 residues.

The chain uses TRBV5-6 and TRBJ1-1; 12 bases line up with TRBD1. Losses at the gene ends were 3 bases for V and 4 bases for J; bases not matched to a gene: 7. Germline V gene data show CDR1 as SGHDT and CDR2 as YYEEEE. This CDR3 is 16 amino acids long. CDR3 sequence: CASSWGDRGLVTEAFF. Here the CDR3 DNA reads TGTGCCAGCAGCTGGGGGGACAGGGGGCTTGTCACTGAAGCTTTCTTT.

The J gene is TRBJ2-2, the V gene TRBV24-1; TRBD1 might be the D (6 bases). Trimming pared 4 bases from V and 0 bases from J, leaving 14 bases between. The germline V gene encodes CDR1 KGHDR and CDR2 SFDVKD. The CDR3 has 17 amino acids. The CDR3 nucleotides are TGTGCCACCAGTGACGCAGAAGCAGGGGCGAACACCGGGGAGCTGTTTTTT. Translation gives CATSDAEAGANTGELFF.

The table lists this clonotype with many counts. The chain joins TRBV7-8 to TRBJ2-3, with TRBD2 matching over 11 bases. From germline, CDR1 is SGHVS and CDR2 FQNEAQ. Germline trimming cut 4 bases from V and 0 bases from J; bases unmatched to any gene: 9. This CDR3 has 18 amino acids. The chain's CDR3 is CASSYRGASGGSTDTQYF. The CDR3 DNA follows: TGTGCCAGCAGCTACCGGGGGGCTAGCGGGGGGAGCACAGATACGCAGTATTTT.

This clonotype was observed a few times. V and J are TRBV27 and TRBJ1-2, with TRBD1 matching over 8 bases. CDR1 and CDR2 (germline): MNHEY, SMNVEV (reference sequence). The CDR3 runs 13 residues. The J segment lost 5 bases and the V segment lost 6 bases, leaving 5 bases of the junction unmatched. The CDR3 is CASRPGQAYGYTF. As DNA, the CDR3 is TGTGCCAGCAGACCGGGACAGGCGTATGGCTACACCTTC.

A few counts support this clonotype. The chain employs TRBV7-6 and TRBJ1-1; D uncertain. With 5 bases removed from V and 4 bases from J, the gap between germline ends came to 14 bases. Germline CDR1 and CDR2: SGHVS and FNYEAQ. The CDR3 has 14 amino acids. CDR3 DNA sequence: TGTGCCAGCAGCCCTCAATATAAACGCACTGAAGCTTTCTTT. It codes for CASSPQYKRTEAFF.

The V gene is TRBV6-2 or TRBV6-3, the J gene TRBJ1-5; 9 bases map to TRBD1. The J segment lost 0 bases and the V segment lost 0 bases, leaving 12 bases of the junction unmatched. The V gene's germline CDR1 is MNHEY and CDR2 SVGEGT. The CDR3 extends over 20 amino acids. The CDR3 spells CASSYSTKGQGRYSNQPQHF. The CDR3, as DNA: TGTGCCAGCAGTTACTCGACGAAAGGACAGGGGCGGTATAGCAATCAGCCCCAGCATTTT.

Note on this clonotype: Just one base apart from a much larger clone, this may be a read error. The CDR3 DNA reads TGTGCCAACAGCTCCGAGTCCTACGAGCAGTACTTC. This encodes CANSSESYEQYF. The chain is built from TRBV7-8 and TRBJ2-7; no firm D call. Per germline, CDR1 SGHVS and CDR2 FQNEAQ. This CDR3 is 12 amino acids long.

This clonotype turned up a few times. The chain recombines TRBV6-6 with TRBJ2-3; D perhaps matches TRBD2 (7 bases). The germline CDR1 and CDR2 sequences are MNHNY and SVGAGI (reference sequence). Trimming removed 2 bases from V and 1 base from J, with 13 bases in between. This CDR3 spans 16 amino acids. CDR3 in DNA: TGTGCCAGCAGTTACCTGGCGGGGGCCCGCACAGATACGCAGTATTTT. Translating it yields CASSYLAGARTDTQYF.